This section outlines one T cell receptor beta chain sequence together with its context. The record originates from a study of shared clonotypes between healthy human individuals. This CDR3 contains 13 residues. Germline V CDR1 and CDR2: SGHAT, FQNNGV. The V end was cut by 5 bases, the J end by 4 bases, with 12 bases between. It was CD45RO-negative cells, positively selected for CCR7, that made up naive CD8 cells, with terminally differentiated effector memory CD45RA+ cells excluded. Some clones are missing from TCRdb's copy, which holds only in-frame ones; the method was immunoSEQ multiplex PCR. The data hold some 2 million clones, with 85% to 95% observed a single time.

The sequenced sample consisted of naive CD8+ T cells sorted from blood. This sequence originates from a man younger than 35 in good health. V is TRBV11-2 and J is TRBJ2-7, with D perhaps given as TRBD1 or TRBD2 (5 bases each). The CDR3 DNA is TGTGCCAGCAGCCCGGGGCCCGGGTACGAGCAGTACTTC. It specifies CASSPGPGYEQYF.